Below, 15 T cell receptor beta chains from the same sample are listed, as sequenced in a study of shared clonotypes between healthy human individuals. Terminally differentiated effector memory CD45RA+ cells were excluded from the naive CD8 cells, which were CD45RO-negative and positively selected for CCR7. The data were produced by immunoSEQ multiplex PCR, yet TCRdb's version contains in-frame clones alone and is incomplete. The sample yields about 2 million clones, less than 95% seen once. The sequencing sample was made of naive CD8+ T cells sorted from blood. All receptors derive from a man aged 18 to 29 in good health.

The chain has TRBV30 and TRBJ2-7, with D perhaps TRBD1 (6 bases). V was cut by 0 bases and J by 2 bases, with 8 bases left in between. The CDR3 has 13 residues. From germline, CDR1 is GTSNPN and CDR2 SVGIG (reference sequence). The CDR3 reads CAWSVGTPYEQYF. CDR3 in DNA: TGTGCCTGGAGTGTTGGGACACCCTACGAGCAGTACTTC.

This sequence joins TRBV4-1 and TRBJ2-7, with D uncertain. Between the trimmed V and J ends, which lost 1 base and 3 bases, there was a span of 16 bases. The CDR3 contains 16 residues. The germline CDR1 and CDR2 sequences are MGHRA and YSYEKL. Here the CDR3 reads CASSQGGDRARYEQYF. CDR3 sequence (DNA): TGCGCCAGCAGCCAAGGGGGTGATCGCGCTCGCTACGAGCAGTACTTC.

V is TRBV19 and J is TRBJ2-7; D call uncertain. This CDR3 comprises 13 residues. Germline loops: CDR1 LNHDA, CDR2 SQIVND (reference sequence). The germline V and J ends were trimmed by 5 bases and 3 bases, with 11 bases remaining between them. CDR3 sequence (DNA): TGTGCCAGTAGTCCTGCCGATAACTACGAGCAGTACTTC. Residues: CASSPADNYEQYF.

This chain uses TRBV10-3 with TRBJ2-7; 7 positions agree with TRBD2. The ends lost 11 bases at V and 3 bases at J; junction bases unmatched: 10. Germline loops: CDR1 ENHRY, CDR2 SYGVKD. The CDR3 covers 13 residues. The CDR3 here is CASGEGRIYEQYF. DNA of the CDR3: TGTGCCTCCGGGGAGGGGAGGATCTACGAGCAGTACTTC.

V usage is TRBV11-2 and J usage is TRBJ2-1, with TRBD2 matching 10 bases. This CDR3 region has 16 residues. The V gene end was trimmed by 5 bases and the J gene end by 2 bases; junction bases not matched to a gene: 6. Germline V CDR1 and CDR2: SGHAT, FQNNGV. DNA for the CDR3: TGTGCCAGCAGCACCCCAGCGGGGGGGCCCTACAATGAGCAGTTCTTC. Protein product: CASSTPAGGPYNEQFF.

The chain links TRBV9 to TRBJ1-1, with D tentatively TRBD1 (5 bases). The V gene's germline CDR1 is SGDLS and CDR2 YYNGEE. The ends were cut back, 4 bases at V and 0 bases at J, with 13 bases in the middle. CDR3 length equals 15 residues. The CDR3 reads CASSTETEMNTEAFF. In DNA, the CDR3 is TGTGCCAGCAGCACTGAGACAGAGATGAACACTGAAGCTTTCTTT.

The genes are TRBV6-1 and TRBJ2-7; D is unresolved. From germline, CDR1 is MNHNS and CDR2 SASEGT. CDR3 length: 10 residues. The V end was cut by 10 bases, the J end by 7 bases, with 11 bases between. CDR3 sequence (DNA): TGTGCCACTTACGGTTGGGAGCAGTACTTC. The encoded protein is CATYGWEQYF.

With regard to this clone: The junction departs from the called germline gene at one end, perhaps through a read error. This chain connects TRBV7-9 to TRBJ2-1; D is possibly TRBD2 (6 bases). The CDR3 contains 17 residues. Looked up from germline, CDR1 is SEHNR and CDR2 is FQNEAQ (reference sequence). The CDR3 protein is CASSPSRGSGSVDHLVF. CDR3 sequence (DNA): TGTGCCAGCAGCCCTAGCCGGGGGTCAGGATCGGTTGATCATCTGGTCTTC.

The chain is built from TRBV27 and TRBJ2-1, with D uncertain. Germline values: CDR1 MNHEY, CDR2 SMNVEV (reference sequence). Trimming removed 6 bases at V and 4 bases at J, with 7 bases between. This CDR3 has 12 residues. This CDR3 is CASSNMYNEQFF. In nucleotides, the CDR3 is TGTGCCAGCAGCAACATGTACAATGAGCAGTTCTTC.

A note on this clone: At one of its ends the junction is not consistent with the germline gene, which may arise from a read error. Here the CDR3 DNA reads TGTGCCGGCAGTGAATATGGTGCTACAGATACGCAGTATTTT. This encodes CAGSEYGATDTQYF. The chain carries TRBV25-1 and TRBJ2-3; D not certain. The V gene's germline CDR1 is MGHDK and CDR2 SYGVNS. This CDR3 has 14 amino acids.

This clone was seen only a few times. V is TRBV27 and J is TRBJ1-6; D possibly corresponds to TRBD1 (5 bases). Germline CDR1 reads MNHEY; CDR2 reads SMNVEV (reference sequence). This CDR3 has 14 residues. Trimming took 2 bases from V and 9 from J, leaving 11 bases between them. CDR3: CASSLGGSASPLHF. The CDR3 DNA is TGTGCCAGCAGTTTAGGGGGATCGGCTTCACCCCTCCACTTT.

In its sample, this clone was seen a few times. The sample holds other DNA sequences that translate to the same CDR3. The chain joins TRBV11-2 to TRBJ1-2; no reliable D call. Germline-derived CDR1 and CDR2 are SGHAT and FQNNGV. The CDR3 contains 13 residues. Trimming took off 0 bases at V and 3 bases at J, with 5 bases between the two ends. The CDR3 reads CASSLERDYGYTF. The CDR3 DNA follows: TGTGCCAGCAGCTTAGAGCGAGACTATGGCTACACCTTC.

This clone was picked up one time. V usage is TRBV7-9 and J usage is TRBJ2-7; no definite D call. The germline gives CDR1 SEHNR, CDR2 FQNEAQ (reference sequence). The CDR3 runs to 13 residues. V was pared by 2 bases and J by 3 bases, with 8 bases between. As DNA, the CDR3 is TGTGCCAGCAGCTTAATTTCTGGCTACGAGCAGTACTTC. It translates to CASSLISGYEQYF. Supplemented by reference TRBV7-9 and TRBJ2-7, the full variable domain reads DTGVSQNPRHKITKRGQNVTFRCDPISEHNRLYWYRQTLGQGPEFLTYFQNEAQLEKSRLLSDRFSAERPKGSFSTLEIQRTEQGDSAMYLCASSLISGYEQYFGPGTRLTVT.

This CDR3 reads CASSGMGTQYF. The CDR3 DNA reads TGTGCCAGCAGCGGCATGGGGACCCAGTACTTC. The chain employs TRBV7-9 and TRBJ2-5; the D is unclear. This CDR3 contains 11 residues. Trimming shortened V by 5 bases and J by 7 bases, and 8 bases separated the two germline ends. Germline CDR1 is SEHNR and CDR2 is FQNEAQ (reference sequence).

This clone was seen a few times. Other DNA variants within this sample encode the same CDR3. V and J are TRBV6-5 and TRBJ2-2, with D unresolved. CDR1 is MNHEY, CDR2 SVGAGI, per germline. The CDR3 spans 15 residues. The germline V and J ends were trimmed by 0 bases and 5 bases, with 10 bases remaining between them. CDR3 sequence reads: CASSYSTGLTGELFF. CDR3 nucleotides: TGTGCCAGCAGTTACTCAACGGGTCTGACCGGGGAGCTGTTTTTT.